This T cell receptor beta chain was profiled in a study of radiotherapy plus CTLA-4 blockade in lung cancer (dated by TCRdb to 2017 to 2018). At the level of the whole study: Among the enrolled patients, 18% had an objective response, and 31% reached disease control. Paper-wide results and their limitations: After treatment with radiotherapy and ipilimumab, TCR clones that came from tumors expanded in the peripheral blood. The strongest predictors of response, as reported, were early dynamic changes in blood T cell clones along with a rise in serum interferon-beta after radiation.

The library was generated by the immunoSEQ multiplex PCR assay. As stored in TCRdb, this immuneACCESS dataset retains in-frame rearrangements with V and J assigned. A fraction of the clones does not appear; measured against another copy, unresolved V genes explain less than half of the discrepancy, and the remainder lacks a known reason. This sample gives tens of thousands of clones in total; 70% to 80% of them show up just once. The ten biggest clones cover roughly 15% of the sample. As to this clone: The target of this receptor is not known. Base qualities were left out, and no much larger clone turns up one base away.

In this study, focal radiation therapy paired with CTLA-4 blockade (ipilimumab) was tested in patients who had chemo-refractory metastatic non-small-cell lung cancer. In the germline V gene (reference sequence), CDR1 corresponds to LNHNV and CDR2 to YYDKDF. The V and J ends are trimmed by 7 bases and 0 bases, leaving 7 bases between them. The CDR3, cysteine through phenylalanine, is 14 amino acids long. The only DNA kept is the CDR3, 42 bases in frame from the first base. The specimen comprised peripheral blood, sampled from a patient treated with radiotherapy plus ipilimumab. The chain uses TRBV15 and TRBJ1-6, with the identity of the D gene unclear. The sequence was obtained from a human donor with non-small cell lung cancer whose response to radiotherapy plus ipilimumab could not be evaluated. Some clones in this sample may be carry-over from other donors' samples. The bases read TGTGCCACCACGGGGAGCTCCTATAATTCACCCCTCCACTTT. Translated, it reads CATTGSSYNSPLHF.